This T cell receptor (beta chain) was sequenced for a study of response to subunit inactivated influenza vaccine. Study-wide points: The authors proposed limited new T cell recruitment per seasonal influenza vaccination.

A single record per CDR3 protein comes from TCRdb applying MiXCR to the RT-PCR reads. Here the sample spans 300,000 to 350,000 distinct CDR3 sequences, 21% being singletons. V gave up 3 bases and J gave up 0 bases, with 11 bases separating them. The CDR3 length is 14 residues. From germline, CDR1 is DFQATT and CDR2 SNEGSKA (reference sequence). This clonotype was observed many times. Its antigen is undetermined. The chain has TRBV20-1 and TRBJ1-1; D gene uncertain. Specimen: PBMCs from blood, collected roughly 20 months after vaccination. This clonotype was sampled from a man in his fifties or sixties who received an inactivated influenza vaccine. The CDR3 DNA sequence: TGCAGTGCTAGTCGTCAGCCCATGAACACTGAAGCTTTCTTT. Translation: CSASRQPMNTEAFF.